The 6 T cell receptor beta chains below were found in one sample sequenced in a study of cytomegalovirus exposure and HLA in healthy donors. The PCR employed 60 Vbeta primers together with 13 Jbeta primers. Some clones are missing from TCRdb's copy, which holds only in-frame ones; the method was immunoSEQ multiplex PCR. The data contain over 200,000 clones, roughly 79% of them singletons. Sequencing input: PBMCs. The receptors derive from a male donor in good health and CMV-seronegative.

The rearrangement joins TRBV29-1 to TRBJ2-3; D may be TRBD2 (5 bases). The germline CDR1 and CDR2 sequences are SQVTM and ANQGSEA. The CDR3 covers 13 residues. V gave up 0 bases and J gave up 6 bases, with 10 bases separating them. The chain's CDR3 is CSVEDGLNDTQYF. In DNA, the CDR3 is TGCAGCGTTGAAGACGGACTCAATGATACGCAGTATTTT.

V usage is TRBV5-1 and J usage is TRBJ2-3; perhaps TRBD2 as D (5 bases). This CDR3 comprises 13 residues. Germline V CDR1 and CDR2: SGHRS, YFSETQ. V was shortened by 0 bases and J by 5 bases, with 7 bases between the two germline ends. The CDR3 loop is CASSLEGRDTQYF. Written as DNA, the CDR3 is TGCGCCAGCAGCTTGGAAGGGAGAGATACGCAGTATTTT.

The chain recombines TRBV2 with TRBJ2-1, with TRBD1 matching 9 bases. Germline V gene sequence: CDR1 SNHLY, CDR2 FYNNEI. CDR3 size: 13 residues. V was pared by 6 bases and J by 8 bases, with 5 bases of the junction left unmatched. The CDR3 sequence is CASRGTGSHEQFF. DNA for the CDR3: TGTGCCAGCAGAGGGACAGGGAGCCATGAGCAGTTCTTC.

The chain employs TRBV6-5 and TRBJ2-7, with D possibly TRBD1 on 5 matching bases. This CDR3 is 12 amino acids long. Trimming cost V 8 bases and J 7 bases, with 15 bases left between them. Germline CDR1 reads MNHEY; CDR2 reads SVGAGI. CDR3 bases: TGTGCCAGCTCCCTGGGGCCGAGGGAGCAGTACTTC. Translation: CASSLGPREQYF.

This clone was counted only a few times. The chain has TRBV10-3 and TRBJ1-2; D uncertain. Germline V gives CDR1 ENHRY, CDR2 SYGVKD. The CDR3 sequence is 15 residues long. V was pared by 0 bases and J by 7 bases, with 15 bases between. The CDR3 coding sequence is TGTGCCATCAGTGAGTCAGGTACAGCCATACCTGGCTACACCTTC. As protein: CAISESGTAIPGYTF.

The V gene is TRBV4-2, the J gene TRBJ1-1; 7 bases fit TRBD1. CDR1 and CDR2 from the germline V gene are LGHNA and YNFKEQ. CDR3 size: 13 residues. Trimming cost V 7 bases and J 3 bases; bases outside gene matches: 5. CDR3 sequence: CASKTGRDTEAFF. The CDR3 region has the DNA TGTGCCAGCAAGACAGGGCGGGACACTGAAGCTTTCTTT.